A selection of T cell receptor beta chains follows, all from one sample in a study of blood T cell repertoires in COVID-19. Produced via immunoSEQ multiplex PCR; TCRdb's table is partial and in-frame only. The sample consists of 100,000 or so clones, around nine tenths of them appearing once. The sequenced material came from peripheral blood. All receptors derive from a human donor in a cohort sampled during active COVID-19. The CDR3 runs from the conserved cysteine through the conserved F or W. Each record gives: V gene, D gene, clone size, J gene, CDR3 DNA, CDR3 protein. The D gene is left open where the match is weak. Some rows mark clone size as missing; the rest say once, few, many or name a class of expanded clone.

v_call: TRBV28; d_call: -; clone_size: few; j_call: TRBJ2-5; cdr3_nt: TGTGCCAGCAGTTTCAGACAGTTACAAGAGACCCAGTACTTC; cdr3_aa: CASSFRQLQETQYF
v_call: TRBV27; d_call: TRBD2; clone_size: -; j_call: TRBJ2-7; cdr3_nt: TGTGCCAGCAGTACCCCCCTAGCGGGAGCCACCTACGAGCAGTACTTC; cdr3_aa: CASSTPLAGATYEQYF
v_call: TRBV2; d_call: TRBD1; clone_size: -; j_call: TRBJ1-2; cdr3_nt: TGTGCCAGCGGACTGCCCAGGGGGCTGGGCTATGGCTACACCTTC; cdr3_aa: CASGLPRGLGYGYTF
v_call: TRBV7-2; d_call: -; clone_size: -; j_call: TRBJ1-2; cdr3_nt: TGTGCCAGCAGTCCTGACGGAGGGGGGGGACTTAGCTACACCTTC; cdr3_aa: CASSPDGGGGLSYTF
v_call: TRBV18; d_call: -; clone_size: -; j_call: TRBJ1-1; cdr3_nt: TGTGCCAGCTCACCACCGTCAGGGATGAACACTGAAGCTTTCTTT; cdr3_aa: CASSPPSGMNTEAFF
v_call: TRBV29-1; d_call: TRBD1; clone_size: -; j_call: TRBJ1-1; cdr3_nt: TGCAGCGCCTTGACAGGGGGCACTGAAGCTTTCTTT; cdr3_aa: CSALTGGTEAFF
v_call: TRBV4-2; d_call: TRBD1; clone_size: -; j_call: TRBJ1-5; cdr3_nt: TGTGCCAGCAGCCTAACCGGGACAGCTAACAATCAGCCCCAGCATTTT; cdr3_aa: CASSLTGTANNQPQHF
v_call: TRBV25-1; d_call: -; clone_size: -; j_call: TRBJ1-1; cdr3_nt: TGTGCCAGCAGTGAAGACGGGTACCCTTTTGAAGCTTTCTTT; cdr3_aa: CASSEDGYPFEAFF
v_call: TRBV5-1; d_call: -; clone_size: -; j_call: TRBJ1-1; cdr3_nt: TGCGCCAGCAGCTTCAACGAACGGGGGACTGAAGCTTTCTTT; cdr3_aa: CASSFNERGTEAFF
v_call: TRBV6-2/TRBV6-3; d_call: -; clone_size: -; j_call: TRBJ2-7; cdr3_nt: TGTGCCAGCAGTCCCAGGGGTAGGGGCGAGCAGTACTTC; cdr3_aa: CASSPRGRGEQYF
v_call: TRBV19; d_call: TRBD1; clone_size: -; j_call: TRBJ1-1; cdr3_nt: TGTGCCAGTAGTATTGGAGTAGGGACAGCTGAAGCTTTCTTT; cdr3_aa: CASSIGVGTAEAFF
v_call: TRBV19; d_call: -; clone_size: -; j_call: TRBJ2-1; cdr3_nt: TGTGCCAGTAGTCAATACCCCACAGGGTCCCCTCCCCCGGGCTCCTACAATGAGCAGTTCTTC; cdr3_aa: CASSQYPTGSPPPGSYNEQFF
v_call: TRBV28; d_call: -; clone_size: -; j_call: TRBJ2-2; cdr3_nt: TGTGCCAGCAGCCCAACAGGGATGGGCACCGGGGAGCTGTTTTTT; cdr3_aa: CASSPTGMGTGELFF
v_call: TRBV5-8; d_call: TRBD2; clone_size: few; j_call: TRBJ2-7; cdr3_nt: TGTGCCAGCGGTAGACTAGCGGGAGTTTACGAGCAGTACTTC; cdr3_aa: CASGRLAGVYEQYF
v_call: TRBV29-1; d_call: TRBD1; clone_size: -; j_call: TRBJ1-1; cdr3_nt: TGCAGCGTGGGGGACAGCTTCGGGAACACTGAAGCTTTCTTT; cdr3_aa: CSVGDSFGNTEAFF
v_call: TRBV24-1; d_call: -; clone_size: once; j_call: TRBJ2-5; cdr3_nt: TGTGCCACCAGTGATTTGAGGCAGGGGCCAGAGACCCAGTACTTC; cdr3_aa: CATSDLRQGPETQYF
v_call: TRBV6-1; d_call: -; clone_size: -; j_call: TRBJ1-3; cdr3_nt: TGTGCCAGCAGTGAAGCCCGCTGGACAGACTCTGGAAACACCATATATTTT; cdr3_aa: CASSEARWTDSGNTIYF
v_call: TRBV6-1; d_call: TRBD2; clone_size: -; j_call: TRBJ2-3; cdr3_nt: TGTGCCAGCAGTGCGGGGACTAGCGGGGCAAGCACAGATACGCAGTATTTT; cdr3_aa: CASSAGTSGASTDTQYF
v_call: TRBV4-1; d_call: -; clone_size: -; j_call: TRBJ2-3; cdr3_nt: TGCGCCAGCAGCCAAGCTCCTTATGTTAAGCAGTATTTT; cdr3_aa: CASSQAPYVKQYF
v_call: TRBV27; d_call: -; clone_size: -; j_call: TRBJ1-1; cdr3_nt: TGTGCCAGCAGTCTCGGCGGCCACGGGACTGAAGCTTTCTTT; cdr3_aa: CASSLGGHGTEAFF
v_call: TRBV6-2/TRBV6-3; d_call: -; clone_size: -; j_call: TRBJ2-5; cdr3_nt: TGTGCCAGCAGTTACCTAGTCCAAGAGACCCAGTACTTC; cdr3_aa: CASSYLVQETQYF
v_call: TRBV27; d_call: -; clone_size: once; j_call: TRBJ2-7; cdr3_nt: TGTGCCAGCAGGTCGTCAGCCTACGAGCAGTACTTC; cdr3_aa: CASRSSAYEQYF